Presented here are 7 T cell receptor beta chains from one specimen sequenced in a study of CD8 T cells in Susac syndrome. Random hexamers primed reverse transcription of 0.5 to 1 ug RNA. Via MiXCR, TCRdb re-called the immunoSEQ multiplex PCR reads, giving one row per CDR3 protein. Altogether about 200,000 distinct CDR3 sequences are present, 92% being singletons, with the ten largest covering over 0.1%. Material for sequencing was CD8+ T cells from PBMCs. These receptors were taken from a human donor with multiple sclerosis.

The rearrangement uses TRBV7-8 and TRBJ2-1, with D maybe TRBD2 (5 bases). There are 13 residues in the CDR3. Germline-derived CDR1 and CDR2 are SGHVS and FQNEAQ. V lost 5 bases and J 8 bases, leaving 13 bases between the germline ends. CDR3 DNA sequence: TGTGCCAGCAGCCGACACGACGGGGATGAGCAGTTCTTC. This codes for CASSRHDGDEQFF.

The chain carries TRBV3-1 and TRBJ1-2; TRBD1 matches at 8 bases. Trimming cost V 1 base and J 8 bases; bases outside gene matches: 12. This CDR3 spans 16 amino acids. Germline assignment: CDR1 LGHDT and CDR2 YNNKEL (reference sequence). The CDR3 reads CASSQASQGAWGGYTF. DNA for the CDR3: TGTGCCAGCAGCCAAGCAAGCCAGGGGGCTTGGGGGGGCTACACCTTC. Based on the CDR3 plus reference TRBV3-1 and TRBJ1-2, the full variable domain is DTAVSQTPKYLVTQMGNDKSIKCEQNLGHDTMYWYKQDSKKFLKIMFSYNNKELIINETVPNRFSPKSPDKAHLNLHINSLELGDSAVYFCASSQASQGAWGGYTFGSGTRLTVV.

Only one count was recorded for this clonotype. The J gene is TRBJ2-1, the V gene TRBV30; a weak D match, TRBD2 (7 bases). V lost 7 bases and J lost 9, with 22 bases in between. The CDR3 extends over 14 amino acids. Per the germline V gene, CDR1 is GTSNPN and CDR2 is SVGIG (reference sequence). The CDR3 protein is CAYTRGAPPFEQFF. The CDR3 DNA reads TGTGCCTATACTCGGGGGGCACCCCCGTTTGAGCAGTTCTTC.

The J gene is TRBJ1-2, the V gene TRBV5-6; a possible D gene is TRBD1 (5 bases). V lost 5 bases and J lost 7, with 18 bases in between. Germline V gene sequence: CDR1 SGHDT, CDR2 YYEEEE. The CDR3 extends over 14 amino acids. CDR3: CASRQGGVLGGYTF. The CDR3 coding sequence is TGTGCCAGCAGACAAGGAGGGGTCTTGGGTGGCTACACCTTC.

This chain joins TRBV11-3 and TRBJ2-3; no clear D gene. This CDR3 is built from 12 residues. Germline V gene sequence: CDR1 SGHNT, CDR2 YENEEA. V was shortened by 1 base and J by 9 bases, with 8 bases between the two germline ends. The CDR3 DNA is TGTGCCAGCAGCTTAGGAGGCCAAACGCAGTATTTT. Translating gives CASSLGGQTQYF.

Here the CDR3 reads CASRLGGDSYEQYF. CDR3 in DNA: TGTGCCAGCCGCCTGGGGGGGGATTCCTACGAGCAGTACTTC. J is TRBJ2-7 and V is TRBV2, with 7 positions matching TRBD2. The CDR3 is made up of 14 amino acids. In germline, CDR1 is SNHLY, CDR2 FYNNEI. V dropped 8 bases and J dropped 1; count of bases not matched to a gene: 8.

The chain has TRBV30 and TRBJ2-1, with TRBD2 matching over 7 bases. Germline assignment: CDR1 GTSNPN and CDR2 SVGIG (reference sequence). The V and J ends lost 3 bases and 8 bases, in that order; junction bases with no gene match: 7. CDR3 length equals 13 residues. In DNA, the CDR3 is TGTGCCTGGAGCCTGGGACTACCCGATGAGCAGTTCTTC. Encoded protein: CAWSLGLPDEQFF.